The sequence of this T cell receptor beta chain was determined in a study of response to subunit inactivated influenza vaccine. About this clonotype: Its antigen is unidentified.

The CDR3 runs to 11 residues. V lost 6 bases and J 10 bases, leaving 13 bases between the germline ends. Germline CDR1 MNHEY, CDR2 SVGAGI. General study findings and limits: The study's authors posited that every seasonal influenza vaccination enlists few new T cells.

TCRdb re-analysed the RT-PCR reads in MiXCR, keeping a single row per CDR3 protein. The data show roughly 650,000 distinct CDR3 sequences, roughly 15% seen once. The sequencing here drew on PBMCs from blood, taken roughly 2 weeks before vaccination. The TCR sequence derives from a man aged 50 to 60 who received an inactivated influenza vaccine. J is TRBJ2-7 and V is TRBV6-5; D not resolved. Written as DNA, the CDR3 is TGTGCCAGCAGCTCCGAGGTTCAACAGTACTTC. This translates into CASSSEVQQYF.